Following are 29 T cell receptor beta chains from one sample sequenced in a study of beta chain features in type 1 diabetes. Overall study findings and caveats: The study found moderately but significantly shorter TCRB CDR3s in all four CD4+ subsets of Type 1 diabetes patients.

Expressed TCRB transcripts were sequenced, since all the RNA that had been isolated was reverse transcribed. TCRdb keeps only in-frame clones here, not all; method: immunoSEQ multiplex PCR. The sample consists of tens of thousands of clones, over 65% of them appearing once. For these receptors, no antigen is known. Sequenced input: stem cell memory CD4+ T cells from blood. Source of these receptors: a woman between 40 and 50 years old with type 1 diabetes.

J is TRBJ2-2 and V is TRBV6-5; no clear D gene. The CDR3 consists of 14 residues. Germline CDR1 reads MNHEY; CDR2 reads SVGAGI. V was pared by 8 bases and J by 3 bases, with 13 bases between. CDR3 sequence: CASAYSPDTGELFF. The CDR3 nucleotides are TGTGCCAGCGCTTACAGTCCTGACACCGGGGAGCTGTTTTTT.

This clone appeared a few times. This sequence joins TRBV6-5 and TRBJ2-2; D gene ambiguous. Trimming cost V 0 bases and J 9 bases, with 8 bases left between them. The CDR3 is made up of 13 amino acids. Germline lookup yields CDR1 MNHEY and CDR2 SVGAGI. The CDR3 coding sequence is TGTGCCAGCAGTTACTCGGGCCTACGGGAGCTGTTTTTT. This encodes CASSYSGLRELFF.

V gene TRBV9 combines with J gene TRBJ1-2; 7 bases match TRBD1. CDR3 length: 15 residues. The germline gives CDR1 SGDLS, CDR2 YYNGEE. V was clipped by 3 bases and J by 4 bases; unmatched bases: 9. The CDR3 loop reads CASSDLGGAGYGYTF. The CDR3 coding sequence is TGTGCCAGCAGCGACCTAGGGGGCGCGGGCTATGGCTACACCTTC. The full variable domain, with the rest looked up from reference TRBV9 and TRBJ1-2, is DSGVTQTPKHLITATGQRVTLRCSPRSGDLSVYWYQQSLDQGLQFLIQYYNGEERAKGNILERFSAQQFPDLHSELNLSSLELGDSALYFCASSDLGGAGYGYTFGSGTRLTVV.

DNA for the CDR3: TGTGCCAGCAGCTTCCGGGACGGAGGGCATTCACCCCTCCACTTT. It codes for CASSFRDGGHSPLHF. The V gene is TRBV5-5, the J gene TRBJ1-6, with a tentative D call TRBD1 (5 bases). This CDR3 spans 15 amino acids. The V gene's germline CDR1 is SGHKS and CDR2 YYEKEE (reference sequence). Trimming pared 2 bases from V and 8 bases from J, leaving 14 bases between.

This clone has only one observation. CDR3 residues: CASSLSPGLSNQPQHF. Here the CDR3 DNA reads TGTGCCAGCAGTTTATCCCCAGGACTTAGCAATCAGCCCCAGCATTTT. This chain uses TRBV28 with TRBJ1-5, with unresolved D. The CDR3 covers 16 residues. CDR1 and CDR2 (germline): MDHEN, SYDVKM. Between the trimmed V and J ends, which lost 1 base and 0 bases, there was a span of 10 bases.

CDR3 coding DNA: TGTGCCAGCAGTTGGGCGGGTGCTGGAAACACCATATATTTT. This gives the protein CASSWAGAGNTIYF. The chain uses TRBV28 and TRBJ1-3; D gene ambiguous. The V end lost 4 bases, the J end lost 2 bases, and 9 bases lay between the germline ends. The CDR3 loop spans 14 amino acids. Germline assignment: CDR1 MDHEN and CDR2 SYDVKM.

This sequence joins TRBV27 and TRBJ2-7; tentatively, D is TRBD2 (6 bases). Trimming took 5 bases from V and 3 from J, leaving 17 bases between them. The CDR3 has 15 residues. Germline V lookup: CDR1 MNHEY, CDR2 SMNVEV (reference sequence). CDR3 protein: CASSLKGGDGYEQYF. The CDR3 bases are TGTGCCAGCAGTCTGAAGGGAGGAGACGGCTACGAGCAGTACTTC.

The chain joins TRBV11-2 to TRBJ2-5, with a tentative D call TRBD1 (6 bases). The germline V and J ends were trimmed by 5 bases and 5 bases, with 18 bases remaining between them. The length of the CDR3 is 15 residues. CDR1 is SGHAT and CDR2 is FQNNGV in the germline V gene. CDR3 sequence: CASSPKGEMAETQYF. CDR3 nucleotides: TGTGCCAGCAGCCCAAAGGGGGAGATGGCGGAGACCCAGTACTTC.

V and J are TRBV18 and TRBJ1-1; D remains unclear. This CDR3 has 15 residues. Trimming cost V 4 bases and J 2 bases, with 14 bases left between them. Germline CDR1 and CDR2: KGHSH and LQKENI. CDR3 protein: CASSQGGLPNTEAFF. Here the CDR3 DNA reads TGTGCCAGCTCACAGGGAGGGCTCCCAAACACTGAAGCTTTCTTT.

This sequence joins TRBV7-8 and TRBJ1-5; 9 nucleotides agree with TRBD1. This CDR3 comprises 17 residues. Per germline, CDR1 SGHVS and CDR2 FQNEAQ. V lost 2 bases and J lost 2; bases outside the gene matches: 7. CDR3: CASSLRQGVLGNQPQHF. CDR3 bases: TGTGCCAGCAGCTTAAGACAGGGGGTTCTCGGCAATCAGCCCCAGCATTTT.

The gene calls are TRBV2 and TRBJ2-3; no firm D call. V lost 3 bases to trimming and J lost 0 bases, with 10 bases between them. Germline V lookup: CDR1 SNHLY, CDR2 FYNNEI. The CDR3 loop spans 15 amino acids. The chain's CDR3 is CASSELTTSTDTQYF. The DNA for the CDR3 is TGTGCCAGCAGTGAGCTGACGACTAGCACAGATACGCAGTATTTT.

This chain connects TRBV6-5 to TRBJ2-5; D possibly corresponds to TRBD2 (6 bases). Trimming pared 4 bases from V and 9 bases from J, leaving 15 bases between. This CDR3 has 13 residues. CDR1 and CDR2 from the germline V gene are MNHEY and SVGAGI. CDR3 sequence: CASSFGGIAPQYF. Here the CDR3 DNA reads TGTGCCAGCAGTTTCGGCGGGATCGCCCCCCAGTACTTC.

The chain recombines TRBV4-3 with TRBJ1-2, with 10 bases matching TRBD1. J lost 8 bases, V lost 0 bases, and 12 bases had no gene match. Looked up from germline, CDR1 is LGHNA and CDR2 is YSLEER. CDR3 length: 17 residues. CDR3 coding DNA: TGCGCCAGCAGCCAAGAGGGGACAGGGGTTTTTGGTTCCGGCTACACCTTC. Its protein is CASSQEGTGVFGSGYTF.

The rearrangement links TRBV28 to TRBJ1-1; possibly TRBD1 for D (6 bases). Germline lookup yields CDR1 MDHEN and CDR2 SYDVKM. There are 14 residues in the CDR3. V dropped 5 bases and J dropped 4 bases, with 14 bases sitting between them. The CDR3 nucleotides are TGTGCCAGCAGTCCGGGGGGCTTGGCCACTGAAGCTTTCTTT. It is translated as CASSPGGLATEAFF. Filled out from reference TRBV28 and TRBJ1-1, the complete variable domain reads DVKVTQSSRYLVKRTGEKVFLECVQDMDHENMFWYRQDPGLGLRLIYFSYDVKMKEKGDIPEGYSVSREKKERFSLILESASTNQTSMYLCASSPGGLATEAFFGQGTRLTVV.

The chain links TRBV9 to TRBJ2-5, with a weak D call TRBD2 (5 bases). The V gene lost 3 bases and the J gene lost 5 bases, with 8 bases spanning the gap. Germline CDR1 reads SGDLS; CDR2 reads YYNGEE. The CDR3 consists of 12 residues. CDR3: CASSERGETQYF. As DNA, the CDR3 is TGTGCCAGCAGCGAAAGAGGGGAGACCCAGTACTTC.

This chain links TRBV9 with TRBJ2-7; possible D gene TRBD1, 5 bases. This CDR3 contains 14 residues. Germline CDR1 reads SGDLS; CDR2 reads YYNGEE. V lost 3 bases to trimming and J lost 1 base, with 11 bases between them. CDR3 residues: CASSADRYSYEQYF. CDR3 bases: TGTGCCAGCAGCGCTGACAGATATTCCTACGAGCAGTACTTC.

The J gene is TRBJ2-3, the V gene TRBV5-1; D not certain. Trimming pared 2 bases from V and 2 bases from J, leaving 9 bases between. Germline values: CDR1 SGHRS, CDR2 YFSETQ. CDR3 size: 14 residues. The CDR3 DNA reads TGCGCCAGCAGCTTCCAACTAACCACAGATACGCAGTATTTT. It codes for CASSFQLTTDTQYF.

The V call is TRBV28, the J call TRBJ2-5, with 7 positions matching TRBD1. The CDR3 runs 13 residues. The V gene's germline CDR1 is MDHEN and CDR2 SYDVKM. Germline trimming cut 4 bases from V and 2 bases from J; bases unmatched to any gene: 1. The CDR3 nucleotides are TGTGCCAGCAGTTCGGGACAGCAAGAGACCCAGTACTTC. Encoded protein: CASSSGQQETQYF.

The gene calls are TRBV18 and TRBJ2-5; TRBD2 agrees at 8 bases. The V and J ends lost 2 bases and 6 bases, in that order; junction bases with no gene match: 14. CDR1 is KGHSH, CDR2 LQKENI, per germline. This CDR3 is 17 amino acids long. CDR3 sequence reads: CASSPIAAAGGIKTQYF. CDR3 nucleotides: TGTGCCAGCTCACCAATAGCCGCGGCGGGAGGTATAAAGACCCAGTACTTC.

The chain couples TRBV2 to TRBJ2-1; a weak D match, TRBD2 (6 bases). V was clipped by 4 bases and J by 2 bases, with 9 bases between them. Looked up from germline, CDR1 is SNHLY and CDR2 is FYNNEI. CDR3 length equals 14 residues. CDR3 loop: CASSGRTTYNEQFF. CDR3 nucleotide sequence: TGTGCCAGCAGTGGCAGGACTACCTACAATGAGCAGTTCTTC.

This clone has just a few counts. V and J are TRBV7-3 and TRBJ2-7; D possibly corresponds to TRBD2 (5 bases). Trimming removed 3 bases at V and 5 bases at J, with 14 bases between. Germline-derived CDR1 and CDR2 are SGHTA and FQGTGA. CDR3 length: 14 residues. The CDR3, as DNA: TGTGCCAGCAGCTTCGGAGGCCCGTATAACGAGCAGTACTTC. It codes for CASSFGGPYNEQYF.

This chain connects TRBV5-4 to TRBJ1-2, with TRBD1 matching 7 bases. Germline loops: CDR1 SGHNT, CDR2 YYREEE (reference sequence). CDR3 length: 15 amino acids. Trimming removed 0 bases from V and 6 bases from J; junction bases left unmatched: 8. This chain's CDR3 is CASSLALDRVNGYTF. CDR3 nucleotide sequence: TGTGCCAGCAGCTTGGCCCTTGACAGGGTAAATGGCTACACCTTC.

CDR3 sequence: CASSLKAGNTEAFF. The CDR3 coding sequence is TGTGCCAGCAGCTTAAAGGCGGGGAACACTGAAGCTTTCTTT. The rearrangement uses TRBV7-3 and TRBJ1-1; D gene unclear. CDR3 length: 14 residues. Germline CDR1 reads SGHTA; CDR2 reads FQGTGA. V lost 1 base to trimming and J lost 1 base, with 7 bases between them.

The table lists this clone with a few counts. V and J are TRBV2 and TRBJ1-4; 11 bases match TRBD1. Looked up from germline, CDR1 is SNHLY and CDR2 is FYNNEI. The J segment lost 7 bases and the V segment lost 6 bases, leaving 4 bases of the junction unmatched. The CDR3 loop spans 14 amino acids. DNA of the CDR3: TGTGCCAGCAGCCGGACAGGGGGCATTGAAAAACTGTTTTTT. Amino acids: CASSRTGGIEKLFF.

CDR3 DNA sequence: TGCGCCAGCAGCCAATCCGCCGCACCGGGGGGATATGGCTACACCTTC. It yields the protein CASSQSAAPGGYGYTF. This sequence joins TRBV4-3 and TRBJ1-2, with a weak D call TRBD1 (5 bases). The CDR3 has 16 amino acids. The germline V gene encodes CDR1 LGHNA and CDR2 YSLEER. V lost 2 bases, J lost 5 bases, and 18 bases lay in between.

The J gene is TRBJ2-5, the V gene TRBV2, with TRBD1 as a possible D gene (6 bases). With 1 base removed from V and 3 bases from J, the gap between germline ends came to 15 bases. This CDR3 contains 16 residues. Germline V gives CDR1 SNHLY, CDR2 FYNNEI. CDR3 DNA: TGTGCCAGCAGTGAAGGACTTGGGGGCGGCGAAGAGACCCAGTACTTC. Translating gives CASSEGLGGGEETQYF.

The V and J genes are TRBV6-1 and TRBJ2-3; 7 positions agree with TRBD2. V was pared by 8 bases and J by 7 bases, with 12 bases of the junction left unmatched. The CDR3 is made up of 14 amino acids. Germline V gene sequence: CDR1 MNHNS, CDR2 SASEGT. The CDR3 loop is CASLRGGGGNTQYF. CDR3 nucleotides: TGTGCCAGCCTCCGAGGTGGGGGAGGGAATACGCAGTATTTT.

This chain connects TRBV6-5 to TRBJ2-7, with 8 nucleotides matching TRBD2. This CDR3 is built from 11 residues. CDR1 and CDR2 (germline): MNHEY, SVGAGI. Unmatched junction bases numbered 0, after V lost 7 bases and J lost 4 bases. CDR3 nucleotides: TGTGCCAGCAAGCGGGGGTACGAGCAGTACTTC. Its protein product is CASKRGYEQYF.

The rearrangement uses TRBV9 and TRBJ1-1; 10 bases are shared with TRBD1. Germline-derived CDR1 and CDR2 are SGDLS and YYNGEE. Trimming cost V 5 bases and J 4 bases; bases outside gene matches: 5. The CDR3 consists of 14 residues. The DNA of the CDR3 is TGTGCCAGCAGGAGGACAGGGGGAACCACTGAAGCTTTCTTT. Amino acids: CASRRTGGTTEAFF.